The clone carrying this T cell receptor beta chain was counted a few times. These data come from a study of T cell clones after liver transplantation. For the study at large: In this trial, immunosuppression withdrawal was attempted within 2 years of liver transplant. Three of the eight recipients were HCV-positive; the rest had non-autoimmune, non-viral transplant indications. TCRbeta sequencing after a pre-transplant mixed lymphocyte reaction identified graft-donor-reactive clones, later tracked in post-transplant blood.

Produced via immunoSEQ multiplex PCR; TCRdb's table is partial and in-frame only. The sample lists about 22,000 clones; more than 65% were seen once. Deletions cut 4 bases from V and 4 bases from J, with 10 bases between. CDR1 SNHLY and CDR2 FYNNEI come from the germline V gene. The CDR3 length is 14 residues. The genes are TRBV2 and TRBJ2-2; D ambiguous. This TCR derives from a human donor who received a liver transplant. Sequences were derived from CD4+ T cells from blood, sampled before liver transplant. The CDR3 region is CASSGIGITGELFF. For the CDR3, the DNA is TGTGCCAGCAGTGGAATAGGGATCACCGGGGAGCTGTTTTTT. Together with reference TRBV2 and TRBJ2-2, the CDR3 gives the full variable domain: EPEVTQTPSHQVTQMGQEVILRCVPISNHLYFYWYRQILGQKVEFLVSFYNNEISEKSEIFDDQFSVERPDGSNFTLKIRSTKLEDSAMYFCASSGIGITGELFFGEGSRLTVL.